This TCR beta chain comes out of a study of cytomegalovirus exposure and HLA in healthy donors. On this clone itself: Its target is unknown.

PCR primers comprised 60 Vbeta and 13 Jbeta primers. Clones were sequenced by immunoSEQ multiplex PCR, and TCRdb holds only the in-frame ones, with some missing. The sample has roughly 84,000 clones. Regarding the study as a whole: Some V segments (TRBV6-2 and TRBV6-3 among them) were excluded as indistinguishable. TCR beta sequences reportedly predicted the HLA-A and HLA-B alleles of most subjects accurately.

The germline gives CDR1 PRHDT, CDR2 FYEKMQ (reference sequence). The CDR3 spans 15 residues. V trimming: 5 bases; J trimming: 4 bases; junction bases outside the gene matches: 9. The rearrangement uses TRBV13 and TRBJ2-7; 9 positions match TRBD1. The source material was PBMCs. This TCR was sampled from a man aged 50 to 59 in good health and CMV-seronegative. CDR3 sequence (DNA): TGTGCCAGCAGCATACCCGAGGACAGGGGTTACGAGCAGTACTTC. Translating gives CASSIPEDRGYEQYF.